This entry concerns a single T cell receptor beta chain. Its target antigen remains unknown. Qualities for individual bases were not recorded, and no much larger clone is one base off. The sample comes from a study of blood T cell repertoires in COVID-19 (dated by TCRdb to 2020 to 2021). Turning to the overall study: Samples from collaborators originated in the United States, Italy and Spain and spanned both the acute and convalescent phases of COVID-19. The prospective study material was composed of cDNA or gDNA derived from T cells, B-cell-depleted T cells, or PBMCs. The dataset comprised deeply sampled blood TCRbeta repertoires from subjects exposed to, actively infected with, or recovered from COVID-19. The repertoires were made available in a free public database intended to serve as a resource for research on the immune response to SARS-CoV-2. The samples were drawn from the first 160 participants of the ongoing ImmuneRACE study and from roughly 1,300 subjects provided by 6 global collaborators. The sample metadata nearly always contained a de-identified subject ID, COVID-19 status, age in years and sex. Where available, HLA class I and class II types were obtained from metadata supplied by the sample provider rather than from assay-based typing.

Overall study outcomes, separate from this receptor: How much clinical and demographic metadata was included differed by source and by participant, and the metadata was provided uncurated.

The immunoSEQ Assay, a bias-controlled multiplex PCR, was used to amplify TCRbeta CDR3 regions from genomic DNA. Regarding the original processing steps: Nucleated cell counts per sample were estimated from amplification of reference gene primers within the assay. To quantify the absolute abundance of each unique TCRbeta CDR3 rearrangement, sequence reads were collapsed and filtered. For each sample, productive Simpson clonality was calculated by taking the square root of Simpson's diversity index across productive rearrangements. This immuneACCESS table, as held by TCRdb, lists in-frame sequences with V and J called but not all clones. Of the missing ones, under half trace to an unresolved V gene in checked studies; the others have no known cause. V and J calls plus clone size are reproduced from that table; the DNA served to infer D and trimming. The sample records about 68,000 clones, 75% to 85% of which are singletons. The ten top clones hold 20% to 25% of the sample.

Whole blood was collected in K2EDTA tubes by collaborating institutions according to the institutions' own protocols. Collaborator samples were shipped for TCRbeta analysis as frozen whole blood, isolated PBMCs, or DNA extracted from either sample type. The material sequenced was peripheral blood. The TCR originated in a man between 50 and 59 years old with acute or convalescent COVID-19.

The encoded CDR3 is CASSRGYEQYF. The nucleotide sequence is given as TGTGCCTCAAGCAGGGGGTACGAGCAGTACTTC. The chain joins TRBV19 to TRBJ2-7, with TRBD1 identical over 7 junction bases. V has 11 bases trimmed and J has 4 bases trimmed; junction bases matching no gene number 5. CDR1 LNHDA and CDR2 SQIVND are derived from the germline V gene (reference sequence). The CDR3 starts with the cysteine, ends with the phenylalanine, and has 11 residues. Kept here is only the CDR3 DNA, which spans 33 bases and is read in frame from base 1.